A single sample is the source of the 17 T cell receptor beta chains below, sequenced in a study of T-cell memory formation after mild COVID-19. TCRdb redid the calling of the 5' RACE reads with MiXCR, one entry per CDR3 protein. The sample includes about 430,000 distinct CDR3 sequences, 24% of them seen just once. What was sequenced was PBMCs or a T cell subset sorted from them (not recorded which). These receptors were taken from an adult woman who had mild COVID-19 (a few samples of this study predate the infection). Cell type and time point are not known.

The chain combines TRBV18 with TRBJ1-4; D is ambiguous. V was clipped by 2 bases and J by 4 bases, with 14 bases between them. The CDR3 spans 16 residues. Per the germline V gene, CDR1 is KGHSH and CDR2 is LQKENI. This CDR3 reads CASSPMQETINEKLFF. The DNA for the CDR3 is TGTGCCAGCTCACCAATGCAGGAGACCATTAATGAAAAACTGTTTTTT.

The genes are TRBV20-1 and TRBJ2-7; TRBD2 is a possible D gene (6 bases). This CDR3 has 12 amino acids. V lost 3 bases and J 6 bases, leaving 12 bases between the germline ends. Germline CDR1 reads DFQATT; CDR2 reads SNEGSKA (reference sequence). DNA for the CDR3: TGCAGTGCTAGGTCGGGAGTTCTCGAGCAGTACTTC. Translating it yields CSARSGVLEQYF.

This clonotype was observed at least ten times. For the CDR3, the DNA is TGTGCCAGCAGCTTGGCCCCCACTAGCCGGGAGACCCAGTACTTC. Its translation is CASSLAPTSRETQYF. The rearrangement joins TRBV7-2 to TRBJ2-5; maybe TRBD2 (6 bases). V was trimmed by 3 bases and J by 5 bases, leaving 16 bases between them. The CDR3 length is 15 residues. Per germline, CDR1 SGHTA and CDR2 FQGNSA.

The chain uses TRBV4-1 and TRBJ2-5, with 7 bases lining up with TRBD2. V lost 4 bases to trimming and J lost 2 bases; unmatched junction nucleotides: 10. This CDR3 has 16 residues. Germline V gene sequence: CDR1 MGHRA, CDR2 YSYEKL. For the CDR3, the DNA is TGCGCCAGCAGCCTTTTGGCAGCGGGGACGCAAGAGACCCAGTACTTC. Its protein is CASSLLAAGTQETQYF.

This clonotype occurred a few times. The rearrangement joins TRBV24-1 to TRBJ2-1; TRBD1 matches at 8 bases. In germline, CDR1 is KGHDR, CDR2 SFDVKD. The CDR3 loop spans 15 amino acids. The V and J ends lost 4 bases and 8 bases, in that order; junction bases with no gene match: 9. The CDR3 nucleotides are TGTGCCACCAGTGACCATGGACAGGGATATGATGAGCAGTTCTTC. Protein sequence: CATSDHGQGYDEQFF.

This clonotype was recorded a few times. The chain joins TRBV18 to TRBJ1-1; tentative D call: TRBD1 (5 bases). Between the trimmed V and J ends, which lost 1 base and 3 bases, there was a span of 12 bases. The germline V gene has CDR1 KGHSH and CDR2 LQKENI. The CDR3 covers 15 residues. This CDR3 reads CASSPQWGTDTEAFF. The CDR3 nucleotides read TGTGCCAGCTCACCACAGTGGGGGACGGACACTGAAGCTTTCTTT.

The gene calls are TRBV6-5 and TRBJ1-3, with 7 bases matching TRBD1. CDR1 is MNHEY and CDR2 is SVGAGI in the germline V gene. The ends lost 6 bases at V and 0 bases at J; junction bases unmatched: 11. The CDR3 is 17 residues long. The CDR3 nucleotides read TGTGCCAGCAGCCGAACCCGACAGGGCTCCTCTGGAAACACCATATATTTT. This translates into CASSRTRQGSSGNTIYF.

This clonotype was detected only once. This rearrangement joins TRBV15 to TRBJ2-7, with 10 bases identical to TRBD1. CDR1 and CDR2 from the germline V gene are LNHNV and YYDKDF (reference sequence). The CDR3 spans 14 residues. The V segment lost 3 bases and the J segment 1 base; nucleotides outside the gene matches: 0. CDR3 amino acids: CATSRGQGSYEQYF. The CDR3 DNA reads TGTGCCACCAGCAGGGGACAGGGGTCCTACGAGCAGTACTTC.

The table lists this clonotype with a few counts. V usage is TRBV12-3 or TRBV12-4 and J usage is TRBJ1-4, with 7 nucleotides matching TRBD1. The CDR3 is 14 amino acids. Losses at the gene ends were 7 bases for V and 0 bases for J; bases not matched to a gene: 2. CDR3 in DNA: TGTGCCAGCACGCAGGGGGCAACTAATGAAAAACTGTTTTTT. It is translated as CASTQGATNEKLFF.

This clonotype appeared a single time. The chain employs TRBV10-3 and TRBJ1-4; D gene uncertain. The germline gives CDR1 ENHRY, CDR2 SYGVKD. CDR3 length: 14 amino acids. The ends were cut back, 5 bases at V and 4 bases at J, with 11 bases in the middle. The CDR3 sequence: CAISSFGFNEKLFF. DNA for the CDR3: TGTGCCATCAGTTCCTTTGGTTTTAATGAAAAACTGTTTTTT.

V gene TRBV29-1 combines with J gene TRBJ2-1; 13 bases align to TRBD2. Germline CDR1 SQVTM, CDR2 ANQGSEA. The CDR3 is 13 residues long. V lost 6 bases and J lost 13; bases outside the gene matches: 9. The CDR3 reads CSVYRLAGGFQFF. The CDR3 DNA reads TGCAGCGTATATAGACTAGCGGGGGGTTTTCAGTTCTTC.

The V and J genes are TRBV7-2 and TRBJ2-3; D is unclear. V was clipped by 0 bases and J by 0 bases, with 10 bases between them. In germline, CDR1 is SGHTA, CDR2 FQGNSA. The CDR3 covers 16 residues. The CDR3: CASSLAGQISTDTQYF. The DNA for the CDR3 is TGTGCCAGCAGCTTAGCCGGGCAGATTAGCACAGATACGCAGTATTTT.

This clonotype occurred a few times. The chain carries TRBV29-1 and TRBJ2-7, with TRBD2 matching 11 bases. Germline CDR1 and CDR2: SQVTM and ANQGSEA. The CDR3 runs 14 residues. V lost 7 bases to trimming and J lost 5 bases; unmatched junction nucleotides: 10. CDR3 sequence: CSGATGTSGHEQYF. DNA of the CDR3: TGCAGCGGTGCCACCGGGACTAGCGGTCACGAGCAGTACTTC.

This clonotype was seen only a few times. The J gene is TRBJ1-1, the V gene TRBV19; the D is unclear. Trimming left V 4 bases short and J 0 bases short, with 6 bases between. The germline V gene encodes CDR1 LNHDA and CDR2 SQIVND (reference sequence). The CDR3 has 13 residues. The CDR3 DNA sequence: TGTGCCAGTAGTACCAGACTGAACACTGAAGCTTTCTTT. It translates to CASSTRLNTEAFF.

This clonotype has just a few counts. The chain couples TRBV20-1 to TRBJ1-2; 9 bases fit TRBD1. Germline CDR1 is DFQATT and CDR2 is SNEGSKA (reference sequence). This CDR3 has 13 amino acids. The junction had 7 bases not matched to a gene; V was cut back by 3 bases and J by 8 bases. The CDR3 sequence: CSARVGTGRGYTF. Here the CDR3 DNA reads TGCAGTGCTAGGGTTGGGACAGGGCGAGGCTACACCTTC.

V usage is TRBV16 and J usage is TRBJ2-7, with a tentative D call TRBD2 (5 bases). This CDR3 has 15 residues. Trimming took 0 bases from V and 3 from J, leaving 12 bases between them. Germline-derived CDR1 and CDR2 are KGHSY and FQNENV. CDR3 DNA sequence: TGTGCCAGCAGCCAATCAGCGGACGGAGACTACGAGCAGTACTTC. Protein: CASSQSADGDYEQYF.

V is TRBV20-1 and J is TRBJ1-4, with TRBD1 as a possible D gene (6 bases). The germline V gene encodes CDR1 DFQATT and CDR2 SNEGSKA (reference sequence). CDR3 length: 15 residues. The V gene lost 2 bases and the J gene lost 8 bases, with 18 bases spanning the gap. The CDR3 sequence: CSARRSGAVAEKLFF. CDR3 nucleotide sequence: TGCAGTGCTAGAAGGTCGGGGGCCGTGGCCGAAAAACTGTTTTTT.